This record concerns one T cell receptor beta chain sequence. These data come from a study of shared clonotypes between healthy human individuals. The germline CDR1 and CDR2 sequences are SGDLS and YYNGEE. V lost 4 bases to trimming and J lost 0 bases, with 14 bases between them. CDR3 length: 16 residues. Those who donated, Caucasian adults without exception, all lived in Nashville, Tennessee. Subsets obtained from CD4+ cells comprised CD45RA+ naive and CD45RA-negative memory cells. Clones were sequenced by immunoSEQ multiplex PCR, and TCRdb holds only the in-frame ones, with some missing. The sample holds about 1.5 million clones, 95% to 99% seen once.

The sequence derives from a young man in good health. The chain joins TRBV9 to TRBJ2-1; a weak D match, TRBD2 (5 bases). Sample: naive CD4+ T cells sorted from blood. Subset specified: CD45RA+ positively selected. The CDR3 loop reads CASSQRLGSSYNEQFF. CDR3 DNA sequence: TGTGCCAGCAGCCAGAGGCTGGGGAGCTCCTACAATGAGCAGTTCTTC.